These 13 T cell receptor beta chains originate from one sample sequenced in a study of blood T cell repertoires in COVID-19 (dated by TCRdb to 2018 to 2020). The library was produced with the immunoSEQ multiplex PCR assay. What TCRdb holds here is the immuneACCESS table cut down to in-frame rearrangements. Part of the clones is not present; checked against another copy, under half of the missing clones reflect an unresolved V gene, and the others are unexplained. In all, the sample holds 180,000 or so clones, and approximately 80% of those were seen once. Approximately 12% of the sample lies in the top ten. Sequenced sample: PBMCs or T cells enriched from blood (not recorded which). The receptors were sampled from a woman in her sixties who had recovered from COVID-19.

This rearrangement joins TRBV23-1 to TRBJ1-2; maybe TRBD1 (6 bases). TRBV23-1 is recorded as an ORF, its role being uncertain. There are 17 residues in the CDR3. Trimming removed 7 bases from V and 4 bases from J, with 25 bases in between. CDR3 sequence: CASNQGTDEICGYGYTF. The CDR3, as DNA: TGCGCCAGCAATCAGGGGACTGACGAAATATGCGGCTATGGCTACACCTTC.

This clone was counted between two and nine times. This chain uses TRBV2 with TRBJ2-1, with TRBD1 identical over 8 bases. V was clipped by 3 bases and J by 8 bases; unmatched bases: 6. CDR1 SNHLY and CDR2 FYNNEI come from the germline V gene. This CDR3 has 14 residues. The CDR3 region has the DNA TGTGCCAGCAGTGAGCACAGGGGGAAAGATGAGCAGTTCTTC. Its translation: CASSEHRGKDEQFF.

The chain recombines TRBV12-5 with TRBJ1-5; the D gene is possibly TRBD1 (5 bases). Trimming shortened V by 0 bases and J by 3 bases, and 12 bases separated the two germline ends. The length of the CDR3 is 16 residues. The V gene's germline CDR1 is LGHNT and CDR2 FRNRAP. As DNA, the CDR3 is TGTGCTAGTGGTTTGGTACTAGGGGAGGACAATCAGCCCCAGCATTTT. Translation gives CASGLVLGEDNQPQHF.

The rearrangement links TRBV5-6 to TRBJ2-1, with a possible D match to TRBD2 (7 bases). Germline values: CDR1 SGHDT, CDR2 YYEEEE. The V end was cut by 4 bases, the J end by 8 bases, with 22 bases between. This CDR3 contains 16 residues. The CDR3 loop reads CASSRGLGGLRDEQFF. The CDR3, as DNA: TGTGCCAGCAGCCGCGGCTTGGGGGGGCTCAGAGATGAGCAGTTCTTC.

The chain couples TRBV18 to TRBJ1-1; D not certain. This CDR3 region has 13 residues. Germline V gives CDR1 KGHSH, CDR2 LQKENI. V was trimmed by 5 bases and J by 4 bases, leaving 11 bases between them. CDR3 nucleotides: TGTGCCAGCTCAATCGCGGCTACCACTGAAGCTTTCTTT. It specifies CASSIAATTEAFF.

The chain carries TRBV2 and TRBJ2-7, with D possibly matching TRBD1 (6 bases). CDR3 size: 13 residues. V lost 6 bases, J lost 3 bases, and 12 bases lay in between. CDR1 SNHLY and CDR2 FYNNEI come from the germline V gene. The CDR3 DNA is TGTGCCAGCAGCCAGGGGTCCGACTACGAGCAGTACTTC. Its translation is CASSQGSDYEQYF.

With regard to this clone: The germline gene is not matched at one end of the junction; a read error may be the cause. This chain uses TRBV28 with TRBJ1-1, with D possibly being TRBD1 (5 bases). The germline V gene encodes CDR1 MDHEN and CDR2 SYDVKM. This CDR3 contains 14 residues. The CDR3 nucleotides are TGTGCCACCAGTAGGGCTCGGGGGGAGTCGATAGCTTTCTTT. This codes for CATSRARGESIAFF.

V is TRBV5-1 and J is TRBJ1-5; weak D call: TRBD1 (6 bases). This CDR3 region has 15 residues. Germline V gives CDR1 SGHRS, CDR2 YFSETQ. V was pared by 4 bases and J by 0 bases, with 11 bases between. CDR3 amino acids: CASSAGANSNQPQHF. CDR3 coding DNA: TGCGCCAGCAGCGCAGGGGCTAATAGCAATCAGCCCCAGCATTTT.

The chain recombines TRBV4-1 with TRBJ2-3, with 8 positions matching TRBD2. CDR3 length: 15 residues. Germline CDR1 MGHRA, CDR2 YSYEKL. V shed 3 bases, J shed 4 bases, and the junction held 6 bases outside the gene matches. CDR3 sequence reads: CASSHGSGGADTQYF. In nucleotides, the CDR3 is TGCGCCAGCAGCCATGGATCGGGGGGGGCAGATACGCAGTATTTT.

The V gene is TRBV7-9, the J gene TRBJ1-2; a weak D match, TRBD1 (6 bases). The CDR3 is 14 amino acids. CDR1 is SEHNR, CDR2 FQNEAQ, per germline (reference sequence). Trimming removed 0 bases at V and 4 bases at J, with 9 bases between. The DNA for the CDR3 is TGTGCCAGCAGCTTAGCTGGGGGCGGCTATGGCTACACCTTC. Translation gives CASSLAGGGYGYTF.

The V gene is TRBV5-1, the J gene TRBJ2-1, with D tentatively TRBD2 (5 bases). Germline CDR1 SGHRS, CDR2 YFSETQ. Trimming cost V 2 bases and J 9 bases, with 18 bases left between them. This CDR3 region has 15 residues. The chain's CDR3 is CASSFTLAGAGEQFF. DNA of the CDR3: TGCGCCAGCAGCTTCACATTAGCTGGTGCGGGTGAGCAGTTCTTC.

This chain links TRBV28 with TRBJ2-5, with 9 nucleotides matching TRBD1. The germline gives CDR1 MDHEN, CDR2 SYDVKM. The J segment lost 3 bases and the V segment lost 5 bases, leaving 4 bases of the junction unmatched. There are 14 residues in the CDR3. Written as DNA, the CDR3 is TGTGCCAGCAGTCACAGGGGGCGGGAAGAGACCCAGTACTTC. Residues: CASSHRGREETQYF.

The chain has TRBV24-1 and TRBJ2-3; D may be TRBD1 (5 bases). Germline-derived CDR1 and CDR2 are KGHDR and SFDVKD. The V and J ends lost 9 bases and 3 bases respectively, with 12 bases between them. The CDR3 consists of 13 residues. CDR3 sequence (DNA): TGTGCCACCGGAGACAGTCTGACAGATACGCAGTATTTT. Translating gives CATGDSLTDTQYF.